These T cell receptor beta chains were read from a single sample in a study of CD8 T cells in Susac syndrome. Each CDR3 protein is one row after TCRdb ran MiXCR on the immunoSEQ multiplex PCR reads. The sample shows almost 450,000 distinct CDR3 sequences, roughly 85% of them seen only once. Sequencing used CD8+ T cells from PBMCs. The receptors were sampled from a human donor with multiple sclerosis. The CDR3 runs from the conserved cysteine through the conserved F or W. A D gene is named only where the DNA matches it firmly. The size entry is marked missing in some rows and otherwise reads once, few, many or a size class.

j_call,clone_size,d_call,v_call,cdr3_nt,cdr3_aa
TRBJ2-7,NA,NA,TRBV12-3/TRBV12-4,TGTGCCAGCAGTTTAGACGGGACACCATCCTACGAGCAGTACTTC,CASSLDGTPSYEQYF
TRBJ1-4,NA,NA,TRBV6-2/TRBV6-3,TGTGCCAGCAGTTACGCAAGCTTCAACGAAAAACTGTTTTTT,CASSYASFNEKLFF
TRBJ1-1,NA,NA,TRBV20-1,TGCAGTGCTAGAGCCTTGGAAGCTTTCTTT,CSARALEAFF
TRBJ1-1,NA,NA,TRBV4-1,TGCGCCAGCAGCCTACGGGCCGGATGGAACACTGAAGCTTTCTTT,CASSLRAGWNTEAFF
TRBJ2-7,NA,NA,TRBV6-1,TGTGCCAGCAGTGCCTTCAGTGCCTACGAGCAGTACTTC,CASSAFSAYEQYF
TRBJ2-5,NA,TRBD1,TRBV5-1,TGCGCCAGCAGCTTGTTCGAAGGTCGGGCTGGGACAGGGTTCCAAGAGACCCAGTACTTC,CASSLFEGRAGTGFQETQYF
TRBJ2-1,NA,TRBD2,TRBV6-5,TGTGCCAGCAGGTACGGACTAGAATTCGCCAATGAGCAGTTCTTC,CASRYGLEFANEQFF
TRBJ2-7,NA,NA,TRBV30,TGTGCCTGGAACATGGGGGTCGAAGACGAGCAGTACTTC,CAWNMGVEDEQYF
TRBJ2-5,once,NA,TRBV7-9,TGTGCCAGCAGCTTAGGGCAGTGGGTCGACCAAGAGACCCAGTACTTC,CASSLGQWVDQETQYF
TRBJ1-1,few,NA,TRBV11-1,TGTGCCAGCAGGGCACAGTGGGACACTGAAGCTTTCTTT,CASRAQWDTEAFF
TRBJ1-1,NA,NA,TRBV4-1,TGCGCCAGCAGCCAGCCACCGGGACGCGAGGCTGAAGCTTTCTTT,CASSQPPGREAEAFF
TRBJ2-3,NA,TRBD2,TRBV20-1,TGCAGTGCCCCTGAACTAGCGGGGGAGTTAAGCACAGATACGCAGTATTTT,CSAPELAGELSTDTQYF
TRBJ2-2,few,NA,TRBV20-1,TGCAGTGCTAAGGGACCTCAGGACACCGGGGAGCTGTTTTTT,CSAKGPQDTGELFF
TRBJ1-1,NA,NA,TRBV2,TGTGCCAGCAGGGCAGGGGTCACTGAAGCTTTCTTT,CASRAGVTEAFF
TRBJ2-7,NA,TRBD2,TRBV4-1,TGCGCCAGCAGCCAAGGAACGGGGGGGGCCAGGGACGAGCAGTACTTC,CASSQGTGGARDEQYF
TRBJ2-1,NA,TRBD2,TRBV27,TGTGCCAGCAGTTTCGGACTAGCGGGAGGCTATGAGCAGTTCTTC,CASSFGLAGGYEQFF
TRBJ2-3,once,TRBD1,TRBV6-5,TGTGCCAGCAGTTATCTTCAGCGAGACAGGGGCGAGACAGATACGCAGTATTTT,CASSYLQRDRGETDTQYF
TRBJ2-3,NA,TRBD2,TRBV2,TGTGCCAGCAGTCGGCCGAGGCGGGAGGACGCTCATACGCAGTATTTT,CASSRPRREDAHTQYF
TRBJ1-1,NA,NA,TRBV4-1,TGCGCCAGCAGGATCGACTGGGACACTGAAGCTTTCTTT,CASRIDWDTEAFF
TRBJ1-5,NA,NA,TRBV3-1,TGTGCCAGCAGCCATAGCCGGGACGGAAGCGTTCAGCCCCAGCATTTT,CASSHSRDGSVQPQHF
TRBJ1-2,NA,NA,TRBV6-1,TGTGCCAGCAGTCCCACAATAAGGACGGTCTATGGCTACACCTTC,CASSPTIRTVYGYTF
TRBJ1-4,NA,NA,TRBV12-5,TGTGCTAGTGGTTTGGTAAAGGGCGCGGGAATTGAAAAACTGTTTTTT,CASGLVKGAGIEKLFF
TRBJ2-4,NA,NA,TRBV27,TGTGCCAGCAGTGGCCTGGGGGGATCCAAAAACATTCAGTACTTC,CASSGLGGSKNIQYF
TRBJ1-1,NA,NA,TRBV27,TGTGCCAGCAGTTTATCAGGACCAGGGGACCCCTCTGAAGCTTTCTTT,CASSLSGPGDPSEAFF
TRBJ2-3,few,NA,TRBV12-3/TRBV12-4,TGTGCTAGCAGCTTAGTAAGCACAGATACGCAGTATTTT,CASSLVSTDTQYF